The next 11 T cell receptor beta chains were all read from a single sample in a study of CD8+ T cells in alopecia areata. Extraction of RNA preceded its reverse transcription into cDNA, which served as the sequencing template. The assay was immunoSEQ multiplex PCR, and TCRdb's table has in-frame clones only and misses some. The table includes 87,000 or so clones, around 70% detected once. Treatment noted: oral pan-JAK inhibitor, 5-10 mg twice daily. Sequencing was performed on CD8+ T cells sorted from blood, taken between weeks 43 and 45, from a patient treated with tofacitinib. These receptors all stem from a human donor with alopecia areata.

The rearrangement uses TRBV29-1 and TRBJ1-5, with D unclear. Germline CDR1 reads SQVTM; CDR2 reads ANQGSEA. V lost 4 bases, J lost 6 bases, and 10 bases lay in between. CDR3 length: 12 residues. The CDR3 nucleotides read TGCAGCGTTGGAGGGTCGGGTCAGCCCCAGCATTTT. Amino acids: CSVGGSGQPQHF.

The rearrangement joins TRBV27 to TRBJ2-1; TRBD1 matches at 7 bases. Germline values: CDR1 MNHEY, CDR2 SMNVEV (reference sequence). J lost 4 bases, V lost 4 bases, and 16 bases had no gene match. The CDR3 extends over 18 amino acids. The DNA for the CDR3 is TGTGCCAGCAGTTCCGACCCGACAGGGCAGTTGGAATACAATGAGCAGTTCTTC. It specifies CASSSDPTGQLEYNEQFF.

This chain joins TRBV2 and TRBJ1-5; D gene ambiguous. Per the germline V gene, CDR1 is SNHLY and CDR2 is FYNNEI. The CDR3 is 15 residues long. V lost 4 bases to trimming and J lost 0 bases, with 10 bases between them. CDR3 DNA: TGTGCCAGCAGTGTTTGGCAGCCTAGCAATCAGCCCCAGCATTTT. Protein sequence: CASSVWQPSNQPQHF.

Of note for this clone: This sample also contains other DNA sequences that code for the same CDR3. This chain joins TRBV9 and TRBJ2-7; D is possibly TRBD1 (8 bases). This CDR3 contains 16 residues. Germline V gives CDR1 SGDLS, CDR2 YYNGEE. Trimming stripped 2 bases from V and 0 bases from J, with 15 bases between. The CDR3 bases are TGTGCCAGCAGCGTCGGGGGGACAGGACTCTCCTACGAGCAGTACTTC. It codes for CASSVGGTGLSYEQYF.

This clone appeared once. V usage is TRBV11-1 and J usage is TRBJ2-3, with D possibly being TRBD1 (6 bases). V was clipped by 5 bases and J by 0 bases, with 15 bases between them. This CDR3 is 16 amino acids long. From germline, CDR1 is SGHAT and CDR2 FQDESV (reference sequence). Here the CDR3 reads CASSRDRTQSTDTQYF. In DNA form, the CDR3 reads TGTGCCAGCAGCCGCGACAGGACACAAAGCACAGATACGCAGTATTTT.

V is TRBV14 and J is TRBJ2-5; TRBD1 might be the D (5 bases). CDR1 and CDR2 from the germline V gene are SGHDN and FVKESK. CDR3 size: 16 residues. V was clipped by 1 base and J by 4 bases, with 16 bases between them. CDR3 in amino acids: CASSQGAGISLETQYF. Here the CDR3 DNA reads TGTGCCAGCAGCCAAGGCGCAGGGATTTCTTTAGAGACCCAGTACTTC.

The chain links TRBV25-1 to TRBJ1-2; TRBD1 aligns across 8 bases. The length of the CDR3 is 11 residues. Germline CDR1 reads MGHDK; CDR2 reads SYGVNS. Here the CDR3 DNA reads TGTGCTACACGCACAGGGGGAGGCTACACCTTC. Its translation: CATRTGGGYTF.

This clone has more than one count but fewer than ten. Mismatch with germline at one junction end may stem from a read error. The chain has TRBV29-1 and TRBJ2-1; 11 bases fit TRBD2. Per the germline V gene, CDR1 is SQVTM and CDR2 is ANQGSEA. This CDR3 comprises 17 residues. Here the CDR3 DNA reads TGCAGCGTTGGGGCTAGCGGGGGGCCAACACCGGACAATGAGCAGCTCTTC. Protein: CSVGASGGPTPDNEQLF.

The CDR3 loop reads CASSPRQGLDEQYF. The CDR3 bases are TGTGCCAGCAGCCCGAGACAGGGATTGGACGAGCAGTACTTC. V is TRBV7-8 and J is TRBJ2-7; 7 nucleotides line up with TRBD1. Germline V gene data show CDR1 as SGHVS and CDR2 as FQNEAQ. V lost 5 bases to trimming and J lost 5 bases; unmatched junction nucleotides: 9. The CDR3 runs to 14 residues. Using reference TRBV7-8 and TRBJ2-7 for the parts outside the CDR3, the full variable domain is GAGVSQSPRYKVAKRGQDVALRCDPISGHVSLFWYQQALGQGPEFLTYFQNEAQLDKSGLPSDRFFAERPEGSVSTLKIQRTQQEDSAVYLCASSPRQGLDEQYFGPGTRLTVT.

The CDR3 loop is CASSEGDRGEGEPQHF. The CDR3 DNA sequence: TGTGCCAGCAGTGAGGGAGACAGGGGCGAGGGGGAACCCCAGCATTTT. The J gene is TRBJ1-5, the V gene TRBV2; 8 bases are a match to TRBD1. Germline V gene sequence: CDR1 SNHLY, CDR2 FYNNEI. The CDR3 runs 16 residues. V lost 3 bases to trimming and J lost 10 bases; unmatched junction nucleotides: 14.

The chain combines TRBV5-1 with TRBJ2-1; D is ambiguous. Trimming removed 5 bases from V and 0 bases from J, with 6 bases in between. CDR3 size: 13 residues. The germline V gene encodes CDR1 SGHRS and CDR2 YFSETQ. CDR3 protein: CASSYSSYNEQFF. Written as DNA, the CDR3 is TGCGCCAGCAGTTATAGCTCCTACAATGAGCAGTTCTTC.